These T cell receptor beta chains were read from a single sample in a study of beta chain features in type 1 diabetes. This table comes from immunoSEQ multiplex PCR, and its TCRdb copy is limited to in-frame clones, with some not included. Among 350,000 to 400,000 clones listed, over 12% were seen once. Material for sequencing was naive CD4+ T cells from blood. Receptors originate from a woman younger than 30 in good health. CDR3s include the opening cysteine and the closing phenylalanine or tryptophan. Each record gives: V gene, clone size, J gene, D gene, CDR3 DNA, CDR3 protein. A D gene is named only where the DNA matches it firmly. Size values are once, few and many counts, or a class for expanded clones, and some rows have none.

>TRBV28|-|TRBJ2-5|TRBD1
TGTGCCAGCAGATCCCCACAGGGGGCATCGGAGACCCAGTACTTC
CASRSPQGASETQYF
>TRBV6-5|few|TRBJ2-5|TRBD2
TGTGCCAGCAGTCTAGGACTAGCGGGAGGGGCCCAGTACTTC
CASSLGLAGGAQYF
>TRBV28|-|TRBJ2-3|TRBD2
TGTGCCAGCAGTTCGATAGCGGGAGCGACAGATACGCAGTATTTT
CASSSIAGATDTQYF
>TRBV25-1|-|TRBJ2-5|-
TGTGCCAGCAGTGAATCCCTGAGTGACGTCCGGGCCCAGTACTTC
CASSESLSDVRAQYF
>TRBV5-4|-|TRBJ2-1|-
TGTGCCAGCAGCTTGGGCTTCCTGAGCTCCTACAATGAGCAGTTCTTC
CASSLGFLSSYNEQFF
>TRBV30|-|TRBJ1-5|-
TGTGCCTGGACTAAGGGGTCATTTAGCAATCAGCCCCAGCATTTT
CAWTKGSFSNQPQHF
>TRBV2|few|TRBJ2-3|TRBD2
TGTGCCAGCAGTGTTCAGCGGGAGGCCCGCACAGATACGCAGTATTTT
CASSVQREARTDTQYF
>TRBV6-1|-|TRBJ1-1|TRBD1
TGTGCCAGCAGTGAAGGGGGACAGTACGTCGTTATCTTT
CASSEGGQYVVIF
>TRBV7-2|-|TRBJ2-1|-
TGTGCCAGCAGCTTAGCGCTATGGGAGCAGTTCTTC
CASSLALWEQFF
>TRBV7-9|few|TRBJ2-1|TRBD2
TGTGCCAGCAGGGAGCGGGCGGGAGCTAGGGATGAGCAGTTCTTC
CASRERAGARDEQFF
>TRBV28|-|TRBJ2-1|TRBD2
TGTGCCAGCAGGTACGGAAGCGGGAGGCTCAATGAGCAGTTCTTC
CASRYGSGRLNEQFF
>TRBV11-2|-|TRBJ2-2|TRBD2
TGTGCCAGCAGCCGCGGAATAGCGGGAGGGCCGCGGACCGGGGAGCTGTTTTTT
CASSRGIAGGPRTGELFF
>TRBV29-1|-|TRBJ2-5|-
TGCAGCGTTGAAGATACGGGAGCTGAAGAGACCCAGTACTTC
CSVEDTGAEETQYF
>TRBV4-3|few|TRBJ2-7|TRBD1
TGCGCCAGCAGCCAAGATCCAGGACAGGGGTACGAGCAGTACTTC
CASSQDPGQGYEQYF
>TRBV30|few|TRBJ2-4|-
TGTGCCTGGAGTGTACTAGGCATTCAGTACTTC
CAWSVLGIQYF
>TRBV15|few|TRBJ2-1|TRBD2
TGTGCCACCAGCAGAGATCCGGGGACTAGCGGGAGGAATGAGCAGTTCTTC
CATSRDPGTSGRNEQFF
>TRBV4-1|-|TRBJ1-5|-
TGCGCCAGCAGCCAAGGGCTCACAGTTAATCAGCCCCAGCATTTT
CASSQGLTVNQPQHF
>TRBV27|few|TRBJ2-1|-
TGTGCCAGCACCCGGGTCGAGAGCTCCTACAATGAGCAGTTCTTC
CASTRVESSYNEQFF
>TRBV6-5|few|TRBJ2-1|TRBD2
TGTGCCAGCACTTTAGCGGGAGGGCGATACAATGAGCAGTTCTTC
CASTLAGGRYNEQFF
>TRBV30|few|TRBJ1-1|TRBD1
TGTGCCTGGAGATGGAACAGGGGGCTGAACACTGAAGCTTTCTTT
CAWRWNRGLNTEAFF
>TRBV11-1|-|TRBJ2-7|TRBD1
TGTGCCAGCAGCCGGGGACAGGGGACGCCCTACGAGCAGTACTTC
CASSRGQGTPYEQYF
>TRBV30|few|TRBJ1-4|TRBD1
TGTGCCTGGAAAGCGACCCAGGGGGTTGGTGAAAAACTGTTTTTT
CAWKATQGVGEKLFF
>TRBV7-3|few|TRBJ2-1|-
TGTGCCAGCAGGCCAACCGGGACTCGCTCCTACAATGAGCAGTTCTTC
CASRPTGTRSYNEQFF
>TRBV6-1|once|TRBJ1-1|TRBD1
TGTGCCAGCAGTAGGGGACAGGGGTCTACTTTCTTT
CASSRGQGSTFF
>TRBV11-2|few|TRBJ2-5|TRBD2
TGTGCCAGCAGCCTGCCCCGGGCTAGCGGACAAGAGACCCAGTACTTC
CASSLPRASGQETQYF
>TRBV27|few|TRBJ2-5|TRBD1
TGTGCCAGCAGATCAACAGGGGTTAAGACCCAGTACTTC
CASRSTGVKTQYF
>TRBV5-4|few|TRBJ2-7|TRBD1
TGTGCCAGCAGCCAAGGACAGGGGAATTCCTACGAGCAGTACTTC
CASSQGQGNSYEQYF
>TRBV6-5|-|TRBJ1-5|-
TGTGCCAGCAAAGATTCGGGGAATAGCAATCAGCCCCAGCATTTT
CASKDSGNSNQPQHF
>TRBV6-5|few|TRBJ2-3|-
TGTGCCAGCAGCCTCCTCAGGGGTGATACGCAGTATTTT
CASSLLRGDTQYF
>TRBV29-1|-|TRBJ1-5|-
TGCAGCGTTGGCAGGGAGGCAAATCAGCCCCAGCATTTT
CSVGREANQPQHF
>TRBV29-1|-|TRBJ1-1|TRBD1
TGCAGCGTTATGGACAGGGTGGGGGAAGCTTTCTTT
CSVMDRVGEAFF
>TRBV10-3|-|TRBJ1-3|-
TGTGCCATCAGAAACAGGGTGGAAAACACCATATATTTT
CAIRNRVENTIYF
>TRBV18|few|TRBJ2-1|TRBD1
TGTGCCAGCTCACCACCCGGGGACAGGGTGGAGTTCTTC
CASSPPGDRVEFF
>TRBV4-3|-|TRBJ2-3|-
TGCGCCAGCAGCCAGGGAGGCCGAGAGCCAGATACGCAGTATTTT
CASSQGGREPDTQYF
>TRBV14|few|TRBJ2-7|-
TGTGCCAGCAGCCAAGGAGGGGCAGGGGTGTACGAGCAGTACTTC
CASSQGGAGVYEQYF
>TRBV11-2|few|TRBJ2-5|TRBD2
TGTGCCAGCAGCCCCGGGACTAGCGGATGGGAGACCCAGTACTTC
CASSPGTSGWETQYF
>TRBV9|few|TRBJ2-2|-
TGTGCCAGCAGCGTAGCTACTTGGAGGGCCGGGGAGCTGTTTTTT
CASSVATWRAGELFF
>TRBV10-3|-|TRBJ2-7|TRBD1
TGTGCCATCAGTGAAGGGACAGCCACCTACGAGCAGTACTTC
CAISEGTATYEQYF
>TRBV30|few|TRBJ2-3|TRBD2
TGTGCCTGGAGTGGGGTAGCGGGAGTTGCAGATACGCAGTATTTT
CAWSGVAGVADTQYF
>TRBV27|-|TRBJ2-3|TRBD2
TGTGCCAGCAGTTTGGGGGGGACTACGAGGGATACGCAGTATTTT
CASSLGGTTRDTQYF
>TRBV9|-|TRBJ2-7|-
TGTGCCAGCAGCGTAGTCCCGGGAGCGGCCTACGAGCAGTACTTC
CASSVVPGAAYEQYF
>TRBV9|few|TRBJ2-7|-
TGTGCCAGCAGCGCCTTAGCGGATTACTACGAGCAGTACTTC
CASSALADYYEQYF
>TRBV18|few|TRBJ2-3|-
TGTGCCAGCTCACCGCTCCGCTCTAGCGCCCGCACAGATACGCAGTATTTT
CASSPLRSSARTDTQYF
>TRBV23-1|-|TRBJ2-7|-
TGCGCCAGCAGTCAGTTTCGGGCAGGGCCCTACGAGCAGTACTTC
CASSQFRAGPYEQYF
>TRBV6-5|-|TRBJ2-7|TRBD1
TGTGCCAGCAGAATCCGGGACAGGGGAGCCTACGAGCAGTACTTC
CASRIRDRGAYEQYF
>TRBV29-1|few|TRBJ1-1|-
TGCAGCGTCTTACACAGGGCTCGGACTGAAGCTTTCTTT
CSVLHRARTEAFF
>TRBV5-1|few|TRBJ2-5|-
TGCGCCAGCAGACGGGAAGAGACCCAGTACTTC
CASRREETQYF
>TRBV18|few|TRBJ1-1|-
TGTGCCAGCTCACAAGCACAGGGGAACACTGAAGCTTTCTTT
CASSQAQGNTEAFF
>TRBV5-8|few|TRBJ2-1|TRBD1
TGTGCCAGCAGATCTGGGACAGGGGGCTCCTACAATGAGCAGTTCTTC
CASRSGTGGSYNEQFF
>TRBV18|few|TRBJ2-7|-
TGTGCCAGCTCACCAAGTGAACAGAACGAGCAGTACTTC
CASSPSEQNEQYF
>TRBV18|few|TRBJ2-7|-
TGTGCCAGCTCATCTCCTTCCTACGAGCAGTACTTC
CASSSPSYEQYF
>TRBV30|few|TRBJ1-5|-
TGTGCCTGGAGTGGACAGGCCAATCAGCCCCAGCATTTT
CAWSGQANQPQHF
>TRBV28|-|TRBJ1-2|-
TGTGCCAGCAGTCTCAACTATGGCTACACCTTC
CASSLNYGYTF
>TRBV25-1|once|TRBJ2-1|TRBD2
TGTGCCAGCAGTGACAGCTTCGCGGGAGTCTACAATGAGCAGTTCTTC
CASSDSFAGVYNEQFF